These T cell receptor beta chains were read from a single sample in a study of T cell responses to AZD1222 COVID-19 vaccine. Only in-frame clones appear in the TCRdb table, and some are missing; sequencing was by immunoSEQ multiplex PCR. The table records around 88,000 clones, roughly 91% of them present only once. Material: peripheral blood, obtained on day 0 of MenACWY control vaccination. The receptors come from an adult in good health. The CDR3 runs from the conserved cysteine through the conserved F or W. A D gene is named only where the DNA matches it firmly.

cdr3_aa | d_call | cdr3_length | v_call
CASSPSASSNYGYTF | . | 15 | TRBV18
CASSASNQPQHF | . | 12 | TRBV19
CASSSTGGGAFF | . | 12 | TRBV7-2
CASGLGQGNIQYF | TRBD1 | 13 | TRBV12-5
CASSPGQYNSPLHF | TRBD1 | 14 | TRBV7-9
CASSLVGHNGYTF | . | 13 | TRBV7-3
CASRPGPNFNYGYTF | . | 15 | TRBV28
CASSLALANTEAFF | . | 14 | TRBV5-5
CASSPPYVGLSQPQHF | . | 16 | TRBV28
CASTLQGGSTGELFF | TRBD1 | 15 | TRBV28
CASSGQQNTEAFF | . | 13 | TRBV18
CASGIIGDEQYF | . | 12 | TRBV27
CASSEGIANYGYTF | . | 14 | TRBV2
CASSLGTGGRVGTQYF | TRBD2 | 16 | TRBV3-1/TRBV3-2
CASSPQGLLAFF | TRBD1 | 12 | TRBV7-8
CAWRSGVESEKLFF | . | 14 | TRBV30
CASSQQTGTVHTGELFF | TRBD1 | 17 | TRBV14
CASSLRQIYGYTF | . | 13 | TRBV28
CASSYEQYSQTDTQYF | . | 16 | TRBV6-2/TRBV6-3